Sequencing of this T cell receptor (beta chain) was carried out in a study of tumor-infiltrating lymphocytes in primary liver carcinoma. This clonotype came up many times. This CDR3 is built from 13 residues. Trimming cost V 7 bases and J 1 base; bases outside gene matches: 3. Germline values: CDR1 SQVTM, CDR2 ANQGSEA. Unsorted bulk tissue (roughly 20-34 mg) underwent RNA and DNA co-extraction. Patients had chronic HBV infection and were treatment-naive. A constant-region primer primed TCR beta cDNA synthesis from 450 to 550 ng of total RNA. Slightly modified ARM-PCR with three nested multiplex PCR rounds yielded TCR beta libraries. The first two PCR rounds used TRBV1-TRBV30 forward primers with a C-beta reverse primer, roughly 10 cycles each. MiXCR, applied by TCRdb to the multiplex PCR reads, yields one record per CDR3 protein. The sample yields 48,000 or so distinct CDR3 sequences, 70% to 80% seen once.

The sequenced material came from liver tumor tissue from sampling region 3. Subset described: tumor region T3, left-lateral pole. The TCR was taken from a man aged 40-49 years with primary liver carcinoma and hepatitis B virus infection. The rearrangement links TRBV29-1 to TRBJ2-4; 8 nucleotides agree with TRBD1. The CDR3 here is CSGRQGAKNIQYF. The CDR3 bases are TGCAGCGGGAGACAGGGGGCCAAAAACATTCAGTACTTC.